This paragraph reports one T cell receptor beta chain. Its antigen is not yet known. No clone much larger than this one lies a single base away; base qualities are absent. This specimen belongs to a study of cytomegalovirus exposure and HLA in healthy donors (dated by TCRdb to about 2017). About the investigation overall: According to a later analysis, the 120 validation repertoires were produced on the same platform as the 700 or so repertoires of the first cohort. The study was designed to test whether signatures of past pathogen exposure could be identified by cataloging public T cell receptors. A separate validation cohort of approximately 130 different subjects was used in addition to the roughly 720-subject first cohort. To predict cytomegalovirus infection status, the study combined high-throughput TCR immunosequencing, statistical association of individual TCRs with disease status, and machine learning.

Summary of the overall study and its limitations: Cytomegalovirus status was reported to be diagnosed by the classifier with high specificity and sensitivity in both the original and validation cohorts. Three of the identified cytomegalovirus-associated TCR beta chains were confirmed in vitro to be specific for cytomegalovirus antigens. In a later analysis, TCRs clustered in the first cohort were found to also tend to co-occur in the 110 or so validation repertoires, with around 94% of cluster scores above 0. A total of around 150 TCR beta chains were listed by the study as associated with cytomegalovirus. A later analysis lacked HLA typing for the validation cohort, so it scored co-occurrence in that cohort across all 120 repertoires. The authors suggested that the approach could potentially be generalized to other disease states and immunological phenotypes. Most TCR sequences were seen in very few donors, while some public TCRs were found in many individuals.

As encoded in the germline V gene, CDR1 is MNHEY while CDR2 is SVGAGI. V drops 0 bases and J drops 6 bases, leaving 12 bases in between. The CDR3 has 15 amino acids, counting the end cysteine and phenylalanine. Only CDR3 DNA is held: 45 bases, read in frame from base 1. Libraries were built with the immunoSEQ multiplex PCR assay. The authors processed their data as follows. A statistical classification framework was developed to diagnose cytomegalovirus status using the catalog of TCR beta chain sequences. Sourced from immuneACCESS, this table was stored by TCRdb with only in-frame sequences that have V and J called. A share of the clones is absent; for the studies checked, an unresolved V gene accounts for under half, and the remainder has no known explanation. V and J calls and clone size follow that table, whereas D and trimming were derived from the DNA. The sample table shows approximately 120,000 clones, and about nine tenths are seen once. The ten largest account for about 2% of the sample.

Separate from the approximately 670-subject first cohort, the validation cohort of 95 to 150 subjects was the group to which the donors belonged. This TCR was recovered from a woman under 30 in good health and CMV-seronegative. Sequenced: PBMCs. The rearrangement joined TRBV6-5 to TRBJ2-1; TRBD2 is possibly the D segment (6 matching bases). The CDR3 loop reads CASSYSSGSINEQFF. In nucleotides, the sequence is TGTGCCAGCAGTTACTCGAGCGGGTCTATCAATGAGCAGTTCTTC.